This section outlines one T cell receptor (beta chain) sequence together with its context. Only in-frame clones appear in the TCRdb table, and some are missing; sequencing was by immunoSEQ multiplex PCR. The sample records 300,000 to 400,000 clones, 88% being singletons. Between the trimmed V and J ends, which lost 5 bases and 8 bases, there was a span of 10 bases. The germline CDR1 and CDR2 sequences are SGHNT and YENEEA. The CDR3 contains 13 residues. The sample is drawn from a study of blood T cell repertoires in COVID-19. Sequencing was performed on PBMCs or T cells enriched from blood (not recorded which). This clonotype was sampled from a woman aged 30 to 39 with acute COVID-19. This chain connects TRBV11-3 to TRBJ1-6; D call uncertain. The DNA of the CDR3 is TGTGCCAGCAGCCATGCGGGAGATTCACCCCTCCACTTT. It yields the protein CASSHAGDSPLHF.